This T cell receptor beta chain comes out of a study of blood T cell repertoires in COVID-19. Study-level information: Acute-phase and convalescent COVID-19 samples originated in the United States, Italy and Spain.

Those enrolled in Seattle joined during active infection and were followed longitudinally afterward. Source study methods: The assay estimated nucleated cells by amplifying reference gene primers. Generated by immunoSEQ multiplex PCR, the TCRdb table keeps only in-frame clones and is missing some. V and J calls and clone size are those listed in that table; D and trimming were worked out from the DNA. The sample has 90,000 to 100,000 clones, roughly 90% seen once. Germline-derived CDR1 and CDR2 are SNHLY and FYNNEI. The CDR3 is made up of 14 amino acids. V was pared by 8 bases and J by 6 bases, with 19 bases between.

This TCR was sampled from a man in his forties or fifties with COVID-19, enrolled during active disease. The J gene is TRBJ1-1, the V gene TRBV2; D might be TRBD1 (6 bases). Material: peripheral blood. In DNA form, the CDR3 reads TGTGCCAGCCTCACTAGCCGGGGGGCGTCTGAAGCTTTCTTT. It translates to CASLTSRGASEAFF.